The 21 T cell receptor beta chains given below trace back to one sample, sequenced in a study of Graves' ophthalmopathy and Graves' hyperthyroidism. Amplification of the TCR beta CDR3 regions used RNA transcripts (as template). After a first-round RT-PCR with HTBI primers, a second-round multiplex PCR was run. TCRdb reprocessed the multiplex PCR reads with MiXCR, giving one entry per CDR3 protein. The sample holds over 150,000 distinct CDR3 sequences, less than 45% seen once. Material for sequencing was peripheral blood. The origin of the receptors is a woman in her thirties or forties with Graves' ophthalmopathy.

A single count supports this clonotype. The chain recombines TRBV15 with TRBJ2-7; D is unresolved. CDR3 size: 15 residues. Germline CDR1 LNHNV, CDR2 YYDKDF (reference sequence). The ends were cut back, 3 bases at V and 3 bases at J, with 15 bases in the middle. The CDR3 reads CATSSLGYGNYEQYF. The CDR3 nucleotides are TGTGCCACCAGCAGCTTAGGGTACGGAAACTACGAGCAGTACTTC.

This sequence joins TRBV28 and TRBJ1-5; maybe TRBD1 (6 bases). In germline, CDR1 is MDHEN, CDR2 SYDVKM. This CDR3 has 13 residues. Trimming removed 10 bases at V and 2 bases at J, with 12 bases between. The CDR3 loop reads CAISAGGNQPQHF. Written as DNA, the CDR3 is TGTGCCATCTCGGCAGGGGGCAATCAGCCCCAGCATTTT. The entire variable domain, with the rest obtained from reference TRBV28 and TRBJ1-5, is as follows: DVKVTQSSRYLVKRTGEKVFLECVQDMDHENMFWYRQDPGLGLRLIYFSYDVKMKEKGDIPEGYSVSREKKERFSLILESASTNQTSMYLCAISAGGNQPQHFGDGTRLSIL.

This clonotype showed up many times. The chain recombines TRBV7-8 with TRBJ2-7; 9 bases are a match to TRBD1. Germline CDR1 reads SGHVS; CDR2 reads FQNEAQ. The CDR3 runs 14 residues. J was trimmed by 3 bases and V by 1 base; bases with no gene match: 1. As DNA, the CDR3 is TGTGCCAGCAGCTTAGGGGACAGGGTCTACGAGCAGTACTTC. Its translation is CASSLGDRVYEQYF.

The sample holds many counts of this clonotype. The chain employs TRBV3-1 and TRBJ2-7; tentatively, D is TRBD1 (6 bases). Per germline, CDR1 LGHDT and CDR2 YNNKEL (reference sequence). V was clipped by 4 bases and J by 3 bases, with 10 bases between them. The CDR3 is 13 residues long. The CDR3 loop is CASSLGHRYEQYF. In DNA, the CDR3 is TGTGCCAGCAGCCTGGGACACCGCTACGAGCAGTACTTC.

This clonotype was seen repeatedly, ten times or more. V usage is TRBV27 and J usage is TRBJ1-1, with D uncertain. V was shortened by 3 bases and J by 1 base, with 9 bases between the two germline ends. CDR3 length: 14 residues. From germline, CDR1 is MNHEY and CDR2 SMNVEV (reference sequence). CDR3 protein: CASSFVIGNTEAFF. The CDR3 nucleotides read TGTGCCAGCAGTTTTGTTATAGGGAACACTGAAGCTTTCTTT.

V and J are TRBV29-1 and TRBJ2-5, with TRBD2 identical over 7 bases. Germline-derived CDR1 and CDR2 are SQVTM and ANQGSEA. With V trimmed by 4 bases and J by 5 bases, 4 bases remained unmatched. The CDR3 consists of 12 residues. The CDR3 is CSVGGGDETQYF. DNA of the CDR3: TGCAGCGTTGGGGGAGGGGACGAGACCCAGTACTTC.

V gene TRBV24-1 combines with J gene TRBJ2-7; 8 nucleotides align to TRBD2. CDR1 and CDR2 from the germline V gene are KGHDR and SFDVKD. The CDR3 is 16 amino acids. The J segment lost 4 bases and the V segment lost 0 bases, leaving 7 bases of the junction unmatched. The CDR3: CATSDLSRAGVYEQYF. The DNA of the CDR3 is TGTGCCACCAGTGATTTGAGTAGAGCGGGAGTGTACGAGCAGTACTTC.

This clonotype was picked up many times. The chain uses TRBV30 and TRBJ1-2; the match to TRBD1 covers 7 bases. The junction had 9 bases not matched to a gene; V was cut back by 5 bases and J by 6 bases. This CDR3 is built from 13 residues. The germline V gene has CDR1 GTSNPN and CDR2 SVGIG (reference sequence). CDR3 residues: CAWEKGGFNGYTF. Here the CDR3 DNA reads TGTGCCTGGGAAAAAGGGGGCTTCAATGGCTACACCTTC.

This clonotype was counted many times. The chain employs TRBV19 and TRBJ1-5; no firm D call. Trimming left V 3 bases short and J 3 bases short, with 15 bases between. Germline V gene lookup returns CDR1 LNHDA and CDR2 SQIVND (reference sequence). The length of the CDR3 is 16 residues. The CDR3 region has the DNA TGTGCCAGTAGTATTCTTAGGTCGGTCAACAATCAGCCCCAGCATTTT. It codes for CASSILRSVNNQPQHF. Full variable domain (outside the CDR3, taken from reference TRBV19 and TRBJ1-5): DGGITQSPKYLFRKEGQNVTLSCEQNLNHDAMYWYRQDPGQGLRLIYYSQIVNDFQKGDIAEGYSVSREKKESFPLTVTSAQKNPTAFYLCASSILRSVNNQPQHFGDGTRLSIL.

This clonotype has at least ten counts. The V and J genes are TRBV12-5 and TRBJ1-2, with 9 bases fitting TRBD1. The germline CDR1 and CDR2 sequences are LGHNT and FRNRAP. The CDR3 covers 14 residues. V dropped 2 bases and J dropped 7; count of bases not matched to a gene: 5. CDR3 nucleotides: TGTGCTAGTGGTTTGCACAGGGGGCGCGTTGGCTACACCTTC. Encoded protein: CASGLHRGRVGYTF.

This clonotype appeared many times. The rearrangement links TRBV6-2 or TRBV6-3 to TRBJ2-5; D is ambiguous. Germline CDR1 MNHEY, CDR2 SVGEGT. The CDR3 extends over 13 amino acids. The V end was cut by 6 bases, the J end by 5 bases, with 13 bases between. CDR3 in amino acids: CASSQGPKETQYF. Written as DNA, the CDR3 is TGTGCCAGCAGCCAAGGGCCAAAGGAGACCCAGTACTTC.

The rearrangement links TRBV7-3 to TRBJ2-7; the D is unclear. The V and J ends lost 0 bases and 6 bases respectively, with 6 bases between them. This CDR3 has 12 amino acids. Germline V lookup: CDR1 SGHTA, CDR2 FQGTGA. CDR3 nucleotides: TGTGCCAGCAGCTTAACCATGGGCGAGCAGTACTTC. Amino acid sequence: CASSLTMGEQYF.

This rearrangement joins TRBV10-3 to TRBJ2-5; D gene ambiguous. The germline CDR1 and CDR2 sequences are ENHRY and SYGVKD. Trimming left V 2 bases short and J 4 bases short, with 2 bases between. This CDR3 is built from 11 residues. CDR3 sequence: CAISEAETQYF. The CDR3 bases are TGTGCCATCAGTGAGGCAGAGACCCAGTACTTC.

A few counts support this clonotype. The rearrangement links TRBV6-1 to TRBJ2-7, with D possibly TRBD1 on 8 matching bases. Germline V gives CDR1 MNHNS, CDR2 SASEGT. The CDR3 consists of 13 residues. Trimming took off 10 bases at V and 1 base at J, with 14 bases between the two ends. Written as DNA, the CDR3 is TGTGCCACCAAACAGGGGGGGTCCTACGAGCAGTACTTC. It specifies CATKQGGSYEQYF.

In its sample, this clonotype was seen many times. V is TRBV19 and J is TRBJ1-2; the match to TRBD1 covers 9 bases. Germline V gives CDR1 LNHDA, CDR2 SQIVND (reference sequence). The V gene end was trimmed by 4 bases and the J gene end by 1 base; junction bases not matched to a gene: 4. CDR3 length: 15 amino acids. The CDR3 region has the DNA TGTGCCAGTAGTACCCGGGACAGGGTTAACTATGGCTACACCTTC. This encodes CASSTRDRVNYGYTF.

V is TRBV7-3 and J is TRBJ2-7; D uncertain. Germline assignment: CDR1 SGHTA and CDR2 FQGTGA. The V and J ends lost 5 bases and 7 bases respectively, with 15 bases between them. The CDR3 runs to 13 residues. CDR3 nucleotides: TGTGCCAGCAGCCCCCTACTGACCTCTGAGCAGTACTTC. This gives the protein CASSPLLTSEQYF.

The V gene is TRBV28, the J gene TRBJ2-5, with 8 bases aligning to TRBD1. The V gene's germline CDR1 is MDHEN and CDR2 SYDVKM. The CDR3 totals 14 residues. J was trimmed by 4 bases and V by 2 bases; bases with no gene match: 3. This chain's CDR3 is CASSLPGQGETQYF. CDR3 nucleotide sequence: TGTGCCAGCAGTTTACCCGGACAGGGAGAGACCCAGTACTTC.

Many counts were recorded for this clonotype. This chain links TRBV7-2 with TRBJ2-7, with a weak D call TRBD2 (5 bases). The germline V and J ends were trimmed by 1 base and 1 base, with 8 bases remaining between them. Germline V gives CDR1 SGHTA, CDR2 FQGNSA. The CDR3 is 14 amino acids. In DNA, the CDR3 is TGTGCCAGCAGCTTAGGAGGCGGGTCCTACGAGCAGTACTTC. Amino acid sequence: CASSLGGGSYEQYF.

The chain recombines TRBV10-2 with TRBJ1-1; no definite D call. The CDR3 extends over 13 amino acids. Germline-derived CDR1 and CDR2 are WSHSY and SAAADI. The V gene lost 6 bases and the J gene lost 0 bases, with 8 bases spanning the gap. CDR3 nucleotide sequence: TGCGCCAGCAGGGACGGGGTGAACACTGAAGCTTTCTTT. It specifies CASRDGVNTEAFF.

This clonotype was seen repeatedly, ten times or more. This chain joins TRBV12-3 or TRBV12-4 and TRBJ1-2, with D possibly being TRBD1 (5 bases). V lost 0 bases and J lost 0, with 11 bases in between. This CDR3 region has 16 residues. CDR3 region: CASSLAEQAPNYGYTF. The CDR3 coding sequence is TGTGCCAGCAGTTTAGCGGAACAGGCCCCTAACTATGGCTACACCTTC.

This clonotype was recorded many times. The genes are TRBV20-1 and TRBJ2-7; the D gene is possibly TRBD2 (5 bases). Trimming took off 5 bases at V and 3 bases at J, with 20 bases between the two ends. CDR1 DFQATT and CDR2 SNEGSKA come from the germline V gene (reference sequence). This CDR3 comprises 15 residues. The CDR3 nucleotides are TGCAGTGCTTCGGTGGAGGCGTTCACTAACTACGAGCAGTACTTC. This codes for CSASVEAFTNYEQYF.